The TCR beta chain under discussion was sequenced for a study of cytotoxic CD8 clonotypes in ibrutinib-treated CLL. From germline, CDR1 is SGHVS and CDR2 FQNEAQ. CDR3 length equals 16 residues. V lost 5 bases and J lost 2; bases outside the gene matches: 11. Sequenced by immunoSEQ multiplex PCR; TCRdb stores in-frame clones only, minus some. The repertoire consists of around 310,000 clones, with around four fifths occurring once and the leading ten covering about 6.3%. The source of this sequence is a human donor with chronic lymphocytic leukemia. V is TRBV7-8 and J is TRBJ1-2, with TRBD1 identical over 7 bases. Source: PBMCs, taken before ibrutinib treatment. CDR3 DNA sequence: TGTGCCAGCAGCCCTCAGCCAGGGGGGGCGAACTATGGCTACACCTTC. Translation gives CASSPQPGGANYGYTF.